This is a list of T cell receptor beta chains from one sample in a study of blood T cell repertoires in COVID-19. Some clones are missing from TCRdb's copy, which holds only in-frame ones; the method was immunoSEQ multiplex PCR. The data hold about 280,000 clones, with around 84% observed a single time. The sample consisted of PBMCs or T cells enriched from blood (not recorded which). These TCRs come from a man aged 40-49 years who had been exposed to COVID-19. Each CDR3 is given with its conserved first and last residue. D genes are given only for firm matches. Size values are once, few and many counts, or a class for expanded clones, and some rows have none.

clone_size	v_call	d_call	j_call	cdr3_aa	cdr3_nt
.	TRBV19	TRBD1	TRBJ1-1	CASSIGTGSNTEAFF	TGTGCCAGTAGTATAGGGACAGGGTCTAACACTGAAGCTTTCTTT
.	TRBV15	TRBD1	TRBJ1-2	CATSRVGGQGVHYGYTF	TGTGCCACCAGCAGAGTAGGGGGACAGGGGGTCCACTATGGCTACACCTTC
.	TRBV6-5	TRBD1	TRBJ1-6	CASRQGKSPLHF	TGTGCCAGCAGACAGGGGAAGTCACCCCTCCACTTT
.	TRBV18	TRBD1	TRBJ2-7	CASSPFPYPGQTSYEQYF	TGTGCCAGCTCACCGTTCCCTTATCCGGGACAGACCTCCTACGAGCAGTACTTC
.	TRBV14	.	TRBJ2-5	CASSPKAWYQETQYF	TGTGCCAGCAGCCCGAAAGCCTGGTACCAAGAGACCCAGTACTTC
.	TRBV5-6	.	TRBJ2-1	CASSPGNSRIYNEQFF	TGTGCCAGCAGCCCGGGGAATAGCAGAATATACAATGAGCAGTTCTTC
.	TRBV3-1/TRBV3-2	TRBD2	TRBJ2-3	CASSGLGTSPFSTDTQYF	TGTGCCAGCAGCGGTTTGGGGACTAGCCCTTTTAGCACAGATACGCAGTATTTT
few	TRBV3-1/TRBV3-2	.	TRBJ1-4	CASRGGEVEKLFF	TGTGCCAGCAGAGGAGGGGAGGTGGAAAAACTGTTTTTT
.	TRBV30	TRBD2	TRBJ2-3	CAWRGLALTDTQYF	TGTGCCTGGAGAGGACTAGCGCTAACAGATACGCAGTATTTT
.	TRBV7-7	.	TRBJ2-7	CASSFAQGGEQYF	TGTGCTAGCAGCTTCGCGCAGGGAGGCGAGCAGTACTTC
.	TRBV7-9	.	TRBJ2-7	CASSLGGNSYEQYF	TGTGCCAGCAGCTTAGGCGGCAACTCCTACGAGCAGTACTTC
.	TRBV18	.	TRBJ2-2	CASSIYYTGELFF	TGTGCCAGCTCAATTTACTACACCGGGGAGCTGTTTTTT
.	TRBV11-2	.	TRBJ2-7	CASSGTASSYEQYF	TGTGCCAGCAGCGGCACAGCTTCATCCTACGAGCAGTACTTC
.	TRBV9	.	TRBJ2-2	CASSVGSAGELFF	TGTGCCAGCAGCGTAGGTTCGGCCGGGGAGCTGTTTTTT
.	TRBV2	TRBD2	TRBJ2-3	CASSATSGHTDTQYF	TGTGCCAGCTCCGCGACTAGCGGGCACACAGATACGCAGTATTTT
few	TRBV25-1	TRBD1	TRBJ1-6	CATRTGASLYNSPLHF	TGTGCCACACGAACAGGGGCATCACTCTATAATTCACCCCTCCACTTT
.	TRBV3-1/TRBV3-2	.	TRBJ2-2	CASSQDWRANTGELFF	TGTGCCAGCAGCCAAGATTGGAGGGCGAACACCGGGGAGCTGTTTTTT
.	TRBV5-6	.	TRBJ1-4	CASSLGQGSEKLFF	TGTGCCAGCAGCTTGGGGCAGGGAAGTGAAAAACTGTTTTTT
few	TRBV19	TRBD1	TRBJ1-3	CASSLGPPGGSGNTIYF	TGTGCCAGTAGTCTAGGCCCGCCAGGGGGCTCTGGAAACACCATATATTTT
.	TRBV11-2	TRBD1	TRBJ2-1	CASSNRQGADNEQFF	TGTGCCAGCAGCAACCGACAGGGGGCGGACAATGAGCAGTTCTTC
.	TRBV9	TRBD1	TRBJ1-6	CASSVGDRGWSPLHF	TGTGCCAGCAGCGTGGGGGACAGGGGGTGGTCACCCCTCCACTTT
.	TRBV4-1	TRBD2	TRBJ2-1	CASSQEPLAGGIPTNEQFF	TGCGCCAGCAGCCAAGAACCGTTAGCGGGAGGAATACCGACCAATGAGCAGTTCTTC
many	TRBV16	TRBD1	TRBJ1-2	CASSQSTGSYGYTF	TGTGCCAGCAGCCAATCGACAGGGTCCTATGGCTACACCTTC
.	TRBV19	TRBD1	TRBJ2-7	CASTAGTGGTYEQYF	TGTGCCAGTACGGCCGGGACAGGGGGGACCTACGAGCAGTACTTC
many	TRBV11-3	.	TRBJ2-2	CASSPRQGWGGTGELFF	TGTGCCAGCAGCCCGAGACAGGGATGGGGAGGAACCGGGGAGCTGTTTTTT
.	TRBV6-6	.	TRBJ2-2	CASNRDTSNTGELFF	TGTGCCAGCAACAGGGACACTTCGAACACCGGGGAGCTGTTTTTT
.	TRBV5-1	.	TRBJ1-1	CASSPTVMNTEAFF	TGCGCCAGCAGCCCGACAGTGATGAACACTGAAGCTTTCTTT
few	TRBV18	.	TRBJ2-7	CASSLLDGSYEQYF	TGTGCCAGCTCACTCCTCGATGGGAGCTACGAGCAGTACTTC
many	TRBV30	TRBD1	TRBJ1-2	CALTTGEYGYTF	TGTGCCCTTACTACAGGGGAGTATGGCTACACCTTC
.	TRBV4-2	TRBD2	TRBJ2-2	CASSQEWLAANTGELFF	TGTGCCAGCAGCCAAGAATGGCTAGCGGCGAACACCGGGGAGCTGTTTTTT
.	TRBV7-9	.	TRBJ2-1	CASTGTSSFNEQFF	TGTGCCAGCACCGGGACTTCGTCCTTCAATGAGCAGTTCTTC
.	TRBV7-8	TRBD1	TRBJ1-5	CASSLDRGGSNQPQHF	TGTGCCAGCAGCTTAGACAGGGGCGGAAGCAATCAGCCCCAGCATTTT
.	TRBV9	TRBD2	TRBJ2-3	CASSVAAGGFTDTQYF	TGTGCCAGCAGCGTAGCCGCGGGAGGGTTCACAGATACGCAGTATTTT
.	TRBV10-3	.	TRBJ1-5	CAISDWGEENQPQHF	TGTGCCATCAGTGATTGGGGGGAAGAGAATCAGCCCCAGCATTTT
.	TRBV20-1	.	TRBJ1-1	CSASSNTEAFF	TGCAGTGCTAGCTCGAACACTGAAGCTTTCTTT